These 24 T cell receptor beta chains were sequenced from one sample in a study of CD8 T cells in ankylosing spondylitis. Using its own MiXCR run on the 5' RACE reads, TCRdb lists one record per CDR3 protein. This sample has about 350,000 distinct CDR3 sequences, with 20% to 25% found just once. What was sequenced was blood, either unsorted or a sorted T cell fraction (not recorded which). The receptors were sampled from a male donor with ankylosing spondylitis or in good health (not recorded which).

This clonotype was seen a handful of times. The chain recombines TRBV12-3 or TRBV12-4 with TRBJ2-3, with TRBD2 as a possible D gene (6 bases). Trimming shortened V by 4 bases and J by 2 bases, and 16 bases separated the two germline ends. The CDR3 contains 16 residues. This CDR3 is CASSYGRLGSTDTQYF. The DNA for the CDR3 is TGTGCCAGCAGTTACGGACGACTAGGCTCCACAGATACGCAGTATTTT.

The chain couples TRBV30 to TRBJ2-7; no firm D call. With 0 bases removed from V and 3 bases from J, the gap between germline ends came to 9 bases. CDR3 length equals 13 residues. Germline lookup yields CDR1 GTSNPN and CDR2 SVGIG (reference sequence). CDR3 sequence reads: CAWSVGQDYEQYF. CDR3 bases: TGTGCCTGGAGTGTTGGGCAGGACTACGAGCAGTACTTC.

In its sample, this clonotype was seen many times. The chain couples TRBV7-9 to TRBJ1-6; tentatively, D is TRBD1 (6 bases). Trimming took 2 bases from V and 9 from J, leaving 14 bases between them. The CDR3 has 15 residues. Germline CDR1 reads SEHNR; CDR2 reads FQNEAQ (reference sequence). The CDR3 loop is CASSLSGGGASPLHF. The CDR3, as DNA: TGTGCCAGCAGCTTATCGGGAGGGGGAGCTTCACCCCTCCACTTT.

There are a few counts of this clonotype. This chain joins TRBV11-2 and TRBJ2-1; a possible D gene is TRBD2 (5 bases). V was shortened by 5 bases and J by 6 bases, with 11 bases between the two germline ends. This CDR3 is 13 amino acids long. Germline CDR1 and CDR2: SGHAT and FQNNGV. In nucleotides, the CDR3 is TGTGCCAGCAGCCATTGGGAGTCCAATGAGCAGTTCTTC. Amino acid sequence: CASSHWESNEQFF.

The chain joins TRBV20-1 to TRBJ2-1, with D perhaps matching TRBD1 (6 bases). V lost 4 bases to trimming and J lost 3 bases, with 19 bases between them. The CDR3 consists of 16 residues. The V gene's germline CDR1 is DFQATT and CDR2 SNEGSKA (reference sequence). The CDR3 reads CSATTRTASFYNEQFF. As DNA, the CDR3 is TGCAGTGCTACGACCCGGACAGCCTCATTCTACAATGAGCAGTTCTTC.

V usage is TRBV12-3 or TRBV12-4 and J usage is TRBJ2-5; D is unresolved. The CDR3 contains 12 residues. V dropped 4 bases and J dropped 5 bases, with 8 bases sitting between them. DNA of the CDR3: TGTGCCAGCAGTTCGACTGGGGAGACCCAGTACTTC. Protein product: CASSSTGETQYF.

The rearrangement uses TRBV6-1 and TRBJ2-5; TRBD1 matches 8 bases. Germline CDR1 MNHNS, CDR2 SASEGT. V trimming: 1 base; J trimming: 4 bases; junction bases outside the gene matches: 2. The CDR3 is 14 amino acids. In DNA, the CDR3 is TGTGCCAGCAGTGAAGGGACAGGGTTAGAGACCCAGTACTTC. Amino acids: CASSEGTGLETQYF.

In its sample, this clonotype was seen a few times. The chain combines TRBV20-1 with TRBJ2-1; 8 nucleotides align to TRBD2. V gave up 6 bases and J gave up 4 bases; unmatched junction bases: 11. This CDR3 spans 15 amino acids. Germline loops: CDR1 DFQATT, CDR2 SNEGSKA (reference sequence). This CDR3 is CSARGAGELYNEQFF. CDR3 nucleotide sequence: TGCAGTGCCAGGGGAGCGGGGGAACTGTACAATGAGCAGTTCTTC.

Ten or more counts support this clonotype. The J gene is TRBJ2-1, the V gene TRBV12-3 or TRBV12-4, with D unclear. This CDR3 has 13 amino acids. Trimming removed 1 base at V and 4 bases at J, with 5 bases between. Written as DNA, the CDR3 is TGTGCCAGCAGTTTAGGTTTATACAATGAGCAGTTCTTC. As protein: CASSLGLYNEQFF.

V is TRBV20-1 and J is TRBJ2-2; 9 bases map to TRBD1. The CDR3 runs 17 residues. V shed 4 bases and J 3 bases; nucleotides not matched to a gene: 12. Germline V gene lookup returns CDR1 DFQATT and CDR2 SNEGSKA (reference sequence). The DNA of the CDR3 is TGCAGTGCTATTCTCCTAACAGGGGGCTCGGACACCGGGGAGCTGTTTTTT. It is translated as CSAILLTGGSDTGELFF.

V usage is TRBV5-6 and J usage is TRBJ2-2, with D tentatively TRBD2 (7 bases). The CDR3 has 15 residues. Per germline, CDR1 SGHDT and CDR2 YYEEEE. V shed 4 bases and J shed 3 bases, with 13 bases lying between them. CDR3 loop: CASSLGGGHTGELFF. CDR3 coding DNA: TGTGCCAGCAGCCTGGGCGGGGGCCACACCGGGGAGCTGTTTTTT.

Only a few counts were recorded for this clonotype. The chain carries TRBV7-6 and TRBJ2-5, with 9 bases aligning to TRBD2. The germline gives CDR1 SGHVS, CDR2 FNYEAQ. This CDR3 is built from 14 residues. Trimming at V came to 5 bases and at J to 4 bases, leaving 5 bases not matched to a gene. The DNA of the CDR3 is TGTGCCAGCAGCCCCCGCGGGGGGGTAGAGACCCAGTACTTC. Amino acids: CASSPRGGVETQYF.

This clonotype appeared once. The chain carries TRBV10-3 and TRBJ2-7, with D possibly matching TRBD2 (6 bases). Germline V gives CDR1 ENHRY, CDR2 SYGVKD. The germline V and J ends were trimmed by 4 bases and 3 bases, with 13 bases remaining between them. This CDR3 comprises 14 residues. This chain's CDR3 is CAISVGQGGYEQYF. The DNA of the CDR3 is TGTGCCATCAGTGTAGGTCAGGGAGGCTACGAGCAGTACTTC.

The chain has TRBV11-2 and TRBJ2-1; D could derive from TRBD1 or TRBD2 (5 bases each). This CDR3 comprises 16 residues. Germline V gives CDR1 SGHAT, CDR2 FQNNGV. Trimming pared 1 base from V and 5 bases from J, leaving 15 bases between. In DNA form, the CDR3 reads TGTGCCAGCAGCTTAGTAGGGACGGTGCTGCACAATGAGCAGTTCTTC. As protein: CASSLVGTVLHNEQFF.

This sequence joins TRBV7-2 and TRBJ2-1, with D maybe TRBD2 (6 bases). The V end was cut by 5 bases, the J end by 5 bases, with 16 bases between. Germline CDR1 reads SGHTA; CDR2 reads FQGNSA. This CDR3 spans 15 amino acids. The chain's CDR3 is CASSASAGLNNEQFF. The CDR3 DNA reads TGTGCCAGCAGCGCTAGCGCAGGGTTGAACAATGAGCAGTTCTTC.

This clonotype was seen only a few times. The chain uses TRBV20-1 and TRBJ2-3, with D unresolved. This CDR3 is built from 14 residues. Trimming removed 0 bases from V and 2 bases from J, with 9 bases in between. From germline, CDR1 is DFQATT and CDR2 SNEGSKA (reference sequence). CDR3 residues: CSARDPFSTDTQYF. The CDR3 DNA reads as TGCAGTGCTAGAGATCCCTTCTCCACAGATACGCAGTATTTT.

This clonotype was observed a handful of times. The V call is TRBV29-1, the J call TRBJ2-3; 12 bases map to TRBD2. This CDR3 has 14 residues. With 2 bases clipped from V and 6 bases from J, the junction kept 3 bases outside the gene matches. Germline CDR1 SQVTM, CDR2 ANQGSEA. CDR3 nucleotides: TGCAGCGTTGAACTAGCGGGGGGGTCCGATACGCAGTATTTT. It codes for CSVELAGGSDTQYF.

The chain joins TRBV29-1 to TRBJ2-1; 7 bases align to TRBD2. V was clipped by 1 base and J by 3 bases; unmatched bases: 3. The CDR3 runs to 14 residues. The germline gives CDR1 SQVTM, CDR2 ANQGSEA. CDR3 loop: CSVEAWGGYNEQFF. CDR3 bases: TGCAGCGTTGAAGCGTGGGGGGGCTACAATGAGCAGTTCTTC.

The gene calls are TRBV28 and TRBJ1-3, with no clear D. Germline V gene data show CDR1 as MDHEN and CDR2 as SYDVKM. The V end lost 5 bases, the J end lost 4 bases, and 12 bases lay between the germline ends. This CDR3 is 14 amino acids long. The CDR3 region has the DNA TGTGCCAGCAGTCCGATATCGGCGGGAAACACCATATATTTT. This encodes CASSPISAGNTIYF. Full variable domain (remainder filled in from reference TRBV28 and TRBJ1-3): DVKVTQSSRYLVKRTGEKVFLECVQDMDHENMFWYRQDPGLGLRLIYFSYDVKMKEKGDIPEGYSVSREKKERFSLILESASTNQTSMYLCASSPISAGNTIYFGEGSWLTVV.

The chain employs TRBV24-1 and TRBJ2-1; D not certain. The CDR3 length is 12 residues. V was trimmed by 3 bases and J by 7 bases, leaving 6 bases between them. Germline lookup yields CDR1 KGHDR and CDR2 SFDVKD. For the CDR3, the DNA is TGTGCCACCAGTGATCTGGCTAATGAGCAGTTCTTC. As protein: CATSDLANEQFF.

The chain joins TRBV6-1 to TRBJ2-3; 12 bases align to TRBD2. The CDR3 sequence is 16 residues long. The germline V gene encodes CDR1 MNHNS and CDR2 SASEGT. V was clipped by 1 base and J by 2 bases; unmatched bases: 1. The CDR3: CASSEGLAGDTDTQYF. CDR3 in DNA: TGTGCCAGCAGTGAAGGACTAGCGGGGGACACAGATACGCAGTATTTT.

This rearrangement joins TRBV7-2 to TRBJ2-5; 7 bases line up with TRBD2. The CDR3 spans 15 residues. V lost 1 base and J lost 0; bases outside the gene matches: 2. From germline, CDR1 is SGHTA and CDR2 FQGNSA. CDR3 DNA: TGTGCCAGCAGCTTAGTGGGGGGGTACCAAGAGACCCAGTACTTC. Its translation is CASSLVGGYQETQYF.

The J gene is TRBJ1-1, the V gene TRBV7-6; D gene uncertain. Deletions cut 1 base from V and 1 base from J, with 16 bases between. Per germline, CDR1 SGHVS and CDR2 FNYEAQ. The CDR3 sequence is 17 residues long. CDR3: CASSLDGIQFRNTEAFF. CDR3 nucleotides: TGTGCCAGCAGCTTAGACGGAATTCAATTCAGGAACACTGAAGCTTTCTTT.

In this sample, this clonotype turned up a few times. The J gene is TRBJ2-7, the V gene TRBV2; 10 bases align to TRBD1. V shed 4 bases and J 7 bases; nucleotides not matched to a gene: 10. CDR1 and CDR2 from the germline V gene are SNHLY and FYNNEI. The CDR3 consists of 15 residues. CDR3 in amino acids: CASSVLPGQGQEQYF. In DNA, the CDR3 is TGTGCCAGCAGTGTACTACCGGGACAGGGGCAAGAGCAGTACTTC.